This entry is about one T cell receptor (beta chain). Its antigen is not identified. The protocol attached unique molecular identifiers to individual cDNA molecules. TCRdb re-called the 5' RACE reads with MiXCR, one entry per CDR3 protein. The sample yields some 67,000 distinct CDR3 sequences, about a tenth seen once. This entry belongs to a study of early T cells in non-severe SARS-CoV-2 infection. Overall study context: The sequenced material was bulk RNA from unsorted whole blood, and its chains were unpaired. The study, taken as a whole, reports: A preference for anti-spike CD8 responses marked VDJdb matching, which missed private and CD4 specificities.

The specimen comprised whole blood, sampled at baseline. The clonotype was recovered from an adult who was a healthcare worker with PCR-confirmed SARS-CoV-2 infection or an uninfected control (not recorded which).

The DNA for the CDR3 is TGTGCCAGCAGTTTAGTGGCGAACACTGAAGCTTTCTTT. Translating it yields CASSLVANTEAFF. This chain joins TRBV28 and TRBJ1-1; D not certain. There are 13 residues in the CDR3. Germline V gene lookup returns CDR1 MDHEN and CDR2 SYDVKM. Trimming took off 2 bases at V and 1 base at J, with 5 bases between the two ends.